A single sample is the source of the 27 T cell receptor beta chains below, sequenced in a study of shared T cell receptors in the human thymus. Here immunoSEQ multiplex PCR was the method, and the copy in TCRdb shows in-frame clones only, minus some. The sample shows approximately 660,000 clones, 88% of them seen only once. This same sample was also part of a study on human thymus T cells.

The sequenced material came from thymocytes. The receptor set was obtained from a boy in the first two years of life with a congenital heart defect.

The genes are TRBV5-8 and TRBJ1-1; tentatively, D is TRBD1 (5 bases). V was clipped by 4 bases and J by 8 bases, with 21 bases between them. Per the germline V gene, CDR1 is SGHTS and CDR2 is YDEGEE. CDR3 length: 15 amino acids. CDR3 amino acids: CASSPQLDKAHEAFF. The CDR3, as DNA: TGTGCCAGCAGCCCCCAGCTGGACAAAGCTCACGAAGCTTTCTTT.

The rearrangement links TRBV1 to TRBJ1-4; the table's D call of TRBD1 was not tested on the DNA. TRBV1 is noted as a pseudogene. This CDR3 is 18 amino acids long. DNA of the CDR3: TGCACCAGCAACCCGTCCGACAGGGGTGGTCCTCTAAAGGGGAAACTGTTTTTT. The encoded protein is CTSNPSDRGGPLKGKLFF.

Note on this clone: This CDR3 is also generated by other DNA sequences in the sample. The chain combines TRBV29-1 with TRBJ2-1; 8 bases agree with TRBD1. Germline CDR1 reads SQVTM; CDR2 reads ANQGSEA. The CDR3 loop spans 13 amino acids. Trimming took 4 bases from V and 1 from J; bases not matched to a gene: 0. CDR3: CSVGQGSYNEQFF. For the CDR3, the DNA is TGCAGCGTTGGACAGGGGTCCTACAATGAGCAGTTCTTC.

The CDR3 bases are TGTGCCACCAGCAGCGCAGGGGGCTGGGGCAATCAGCCCCAGCATTTT. Protein: CATSSAGGWGNQPQHF. J is TRBJ1-5 and V is TRBV15; TRBD1 matches at 8 bases. The CDR3 consists of 16 residues. Germline CDR1 LNHNV, CDR2 YYDKDF (reference sequence). Trimming removed 3 bases from V and 2 bases from J; junction bases left unmatched: 6.

The CDR3 sequence is CASSESNKQGLTGELFF. The CDR3 DNA follows: TGCGCCAGCAGTGAGTCGAACAAACAGGGCCTCACCGGGGAGCTGTTTTTT. The J gene is TRBJ2-2, the V gene TRBV10-2; a weak D match, TRBD1 (6 bases). V lost 0 bases, J lost 4 bases, and 15 bases lay in between. This CDR3 comprises 17 residues. In germline, CDR1 is WSHSY, CDR2 SAAADI.

This clone was recorded once. The chain couples TRBV30 to TRBJ2-5, with a possible D match to TRBD1 (5 bases). The J call is uncertain, as TRBJ2-7 better fits the DNA end. The germline V gene encodes CDR1 GTSNPN and CDR2 SVGIG (reference sequence). CDR3 length: 14 residues. The CDR3 coding sequence is TGTGCCTGGAGTAGGGCAGGGTTCTCCTACGAGCAGTACTTC. Translating gives CAWSRAGFSYEQYF.

V and J are TRBV18 and TRBJ2-3; maybe TRBD2 (5 bases). CDR1 KGHSH and CDR2 LQKENI come from the germline V gene. The V end was cut by 5 bases, the J end by 1 base, with 10 bases between. The CDR3 is 14 residues long. CDR3 loop: CASSCDGGTDTQYF. CDR3 DNA sequence: TGTGCCAGCTCATGCGACGGGGGCACAGATACGCAGTATTTT.

The chain uses TRBV29-1 and TRBJ2-7; 7 bases are a match to TRBD2. This CDR3 region has 16 residues. CDR1 SQVTM and CDR2 ANQGSEA come from the germline V gene. CDR3 sequence: CSHVGGGPGSSYEQYF. CDR3 nucleotides: TGCAGTCATGTGGGGGGAGGGCCCGGGAGCTCCTACGAGCAGTACTTC.

This chain connects TRBV25-1 to TRBJ1-1, with 9 bases aligning to TRBD1. V shed 4 bases and J 0 bases; nucleotides not matched to a gene: 9. Germline loops: CDR1 MGHDK, CDR2 SYGVNS. The CDR3 sequence is 17 residues long. The CDR3: CASSAGDRVEVNTEAFF. CDR3 nucleotides: TGTGCCAGCAGTGCGGGGGACAGGGTAGAGGTGAACACTGAAGCTTTCTTT.

The chain combines TRBV6-6 with TRBJ1-2, with a possible D match to TRBD1 (5 bases). The CDR3 is 15 amino acids. V was trimmed by 7 bases and J by 3 bases, leaving 18 bases between them. Germline values: CDR1 MNHNY, CDR2 SVGAGI (reference sequence). CDR3 in amino acids: CASKSPEGRDYGYTF. The DNA for the CDR3 is TGTGCCAGCAAGTCCCCCGAAGGCAGGGACTATGGCTACACCTTC.

This chain connects TRBV13 to TRBJ1-5; possibly TRBD1 for D (6 bases). The CDR3 has 15 amino acids. V was trimmed by 5 bases and J by 0 bases, leaving 11 bases between them. Germline assignment: CDR1 PRHDT and CDR2 FYEKMQ (reference sequence). The CDR3 protein is CASSLGQSSNQPQHF. Written as DNA, the CDR3 is TGTGCCAGCAGCCTTGGACAGAGTAGCAATCAGCCCCAGCATTTT.

This chain joins TRBV11-2 and TRBJ2-1; 9 bases are shared with TRBD1. Unmatched junction bases numbered 6, after V lost 5 bases and J lost 4 bases. The germline V gene encodes CDR1 SGHAT and CDR2 FQNNGV. This CDR3 has 15 residues. The CDR3 here is CASSHGTGFYNEQFF. The CDR3 region has the DNA TGTGCCAGCAGCCACGGGACAGGGTTTTACAATGAGCAGTTCTTC. Full variable domain (outside the CDR3, taken from reference TRBV11-2 and TRBJ2-1): EAGVAQSPRYKIIEKRQSVAFWCNPISGHATLYWYQQILGQGPKLLIQFQNNGVVDDSQLPKDRFSAERLKGVDSTLKIQPAKLEDSAVYLCASSHGTGFYNEQFFGPGTRLTVL.

The chain uses TRBV11-3 and TRBJ2-2; 8 bases align to TRBD2. CDR3 length: 18 residues. The J segment lost 6 bases and the V segment lost 3 bases, leaving 15 bases of the junction unmatched. Germline CDR1 and CDR2: SGHNT and YENEEA. CDR3 sequence (DNA): TGTGCCAGCAGCTTGGGCCCCGTTCGCGGGAGGTTCGCCGGGGAGCTGTTTTTT. Translated: CASSLGPVRGRFAGELFF.

The chain carries TRBV5-1 and TRBJ1-1, with TRBD1 matching over 8 bases. The germline V gene encodes CDR1 SGHRS and CDR2 YFSETQ. V trimming: 5 bases; J trimming: 5 bases; junction bases outside the gene matches: 8. This CDR3 region has 14 residues. CDR3 sequence (DNA): TGCGCCAGCAGGTTTCGCTGGACAGGGACTGAAGCTTTCTTT. This encodes CASRFRWTGTEAFF.

The CDR3 nucleotides are TGTGCCACCAGCAGAGAGAATACTATACCGACCCGGGGGAGTGAGCAGTTCTTC. This sequence encodes CATSRENTIPTRGSEQFF. The rearrangement joins TRBV15 to TRBJ2-1, with D tentatively TRBD2 (6 bases). CDR3 size: 18 residues. Germline V gene sequence: CDR1 LNHNV, CDR2 YYDKDF (reference sequence). V lost 0 bases and J 9 bases, leaving 24 bases between the germline ends.

The chain carries TRBV25-1 and TRBJ2-7; D unclear. Looked up from germline, CDR1 is MGHDK and CDR2 is SYGVNS. V lost 2 bases to trimming and J lost 3 bases, with 11 bases between them. This CDR3 is built from 14 residues. CDR3 nucleotides: TGTGCCAGCAGTGAACTAGGCAGTTACTACGAGCAGTACTTC. This codes for CASSELGSYYEQYF.

The rearrangement links TRBV4-2 to TRBJ2-7, with 8 bases that match TRBD1. J was trimmed by 5 bases and V by 1 base; bases with no gene match: 16. Germline CDR1 and CDR2: LGHNA and YNFKEQ. The CDR3 spans 18 residues. As DNA, the CDR3 is TGTGCCAGCAGCCAAGGTAGGGGGAGGACAGGGAAAGCGGACGAGCAGTACTTC. It encodes CASSQGRGRTGKADEQYF.

A single count supports this clone. This chain links TRBV7-8 with TRBJ2-3, with D hard to call. From germline, CDR1 is SGHVS and CDR2 FQNEAQ. The CDR3 covers 15 residues. Trimming removed 5 bases at V and 2 bases at J, with 14 bases between. The CDR3, as DNA: TGTGCCAGCAGCCCTCTTGGCCGCCACACAGATACGCAGTATTTT. It codes for CASSPLGRHTDTQYF.

This clone has a single count. CDR3 coding DNA: TGTGCCAGCAGTGATAATCAACCGGCGGGTGAAGCGCAGCCCCAGCATTTT. Its translation: CASSDNQPAGEAQPQHF. The J gene is TRBJ1-5, the V gene TRBV2; D ambiguous. This CDR3 spans 17 amino acids. CDR1 is SNHLY and CDR2 is FYNNEI in the germline V gene. V was cut by 3 bases and J by 7 bases, with 22 bases left in between.

This clone was recorded only once. The chain is built from TRBV27 and TRBJ1-5, with unresolved D. This CDR3 contains 13 residues. The V and J ends lost 4 bases and 2 bases respectively, with 6 bases between them. Per germline, CDR1 MNHEY and CDR2 SMNVEV (reference sequence). The CDR3 spells CASSSHGNQPQHF. CDR3 nucleotides: TGTGCCAGCAGTTCCCATGGCAATCAGCCCCAGCATTTT.

The genes are TRBV7-2 and TRBJ1-2, with D maybe TRBD1 (6 bases). In germline, CDR1 is SGHTA, CDR2 FQGNSA. The CDR3 is 17 residues long. Deletions cut 5 bases from V and 3 bases from J, with 22 bases between. The CDR3 nucleotides are TGTGCCAGCAGCCTATGGGACACCCCCGCCCATTACTATGGCTACACCTTC. Its protein product is CASSLWDTPAHYYGYTF.

The rearrangement joins TRBV4-3 to TRBJ2-5; tentative D call: TRBD2 (5 bases). The end of the DNA is better explained by TRBJ2-7, so the J call may be wrong. The CDR3 is 16 residues long. The germline V gene encodes CDR1 LGHNA and CDR2 YSLEER. CDR3 amino acids: CASSQEPGGPLYEQYF. CDR3 sequence (DNA): TGCGCCAGCAGCCAAGAGCCCGGCGGGCCCCTTTACGAGCAGTACTTC.

This clone was seen a handful of times. J is TRBJ1-4 and V is TRBV19, with 11 bases matching TRBD1. The CDR3 spans 15 residues. J gave up 7 bases and V 5 bases, and 6 bases lay outside the gene matches. CDR1 is LNHDA, CDR2 SQIVND, per germline (reference sequence). CDR3 in DNA: TGTGCCAGTAGTGTAACCGGGACAGGGGGTGAAAAACTGTTTTTT. Its protein product is CASSVTGTGGEKLFF.

The rearrangement links TRBV11-2 to TRBJ2-7, with TRBD2 identical over 10 bases. CDR3 size: 17 residues. V was clipped by 2 bases and J by 6 bases; unmatched bases: 13. Germline lookup yields CDR1 SGHAT and CDR2 FQNNGV. CDR3 in DNA: TGTGCCAGCAGCTTAAATCGAGCGGGAGGGCCCTCTCGCGAGCAGTACTTC. Amino acid sequence: CASSLNRAGGPSREQYF.

The chain combines TRBV9 with TRBJ2-1; D is possibly TRBD2 (5 bases). The CDR3 has 14 amino acids. CDR1 and CDR2 (germline): SGDLS, YYNGEE. Deletions cut 3 bases from V and 5 bases from J, with 12 bases between. The CDR3 sequence is CASSAGLGHNEQFF. CDR3 DNA sequence: TGTGCCAGCAGCGCGGGATTAGGTCACAATGAGCAGTTCTTC.

This rearrangement joins TRBV6-6 to TRBJ2-5, with 10 bases fitting TRBD2. The length of the CDR3 is 15 residues. V dropped 5 bases and J dropped 5; count of bases not matched to a gene: 8. CDR1 and CDR2 (germline): MNHNY, SVGAGI (reference sequence). This CDR3 reads CASSPSGRGMETQYF. The CDR3, as DNA: TGTGCCAGCAGTCCTAGCGGGAGAGGGATGGAGACCCAGTACTTC.

The genes are TRBV6-6 and TRBJ1-3, with D perhaps matching TRBD1 (6 bases). The CDR3 has 16 amino acids. Per the germline V gene, CDR1 is MNHNY and CDR2 is SVGAGI (reference sequence). V was trimmed by 5 bases and J by 0 bases, leaving 14 bases between them. For the CDR3, the DNA is TGTGCCAGCAGTAAGCAACAGGGCTGCTCTGGAAACACCATATATTTT. This encodes CASSKQQGCSGNTIYF.